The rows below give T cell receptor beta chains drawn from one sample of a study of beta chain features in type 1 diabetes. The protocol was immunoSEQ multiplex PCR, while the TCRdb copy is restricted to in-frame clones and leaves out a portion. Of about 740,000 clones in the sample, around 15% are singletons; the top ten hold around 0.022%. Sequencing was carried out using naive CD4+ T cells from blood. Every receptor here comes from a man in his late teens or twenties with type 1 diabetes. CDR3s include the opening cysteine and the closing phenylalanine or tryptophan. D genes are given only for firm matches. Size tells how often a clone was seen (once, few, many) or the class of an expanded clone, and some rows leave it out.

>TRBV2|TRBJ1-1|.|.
CASSPQTFGNTEAFF
TGTGCCAGCAGTCCCCAGACATTTGGGAACACTGAAGCTTTCTTT
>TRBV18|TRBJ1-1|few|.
CASSPGAVLRDTEAFF
TGTGCCAGCTCACCCGGGGCCGTTTTGAGGGACACTGAAGCTTTCTTT
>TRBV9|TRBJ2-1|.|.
CASSVEVLAGNEQFF
TGTGCCAGCAGCGTAGAAGTTCTAGCAGGTAATGAGCAGTTCTTC
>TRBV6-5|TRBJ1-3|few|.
CASSYSAGSGNTIYF
TGTGCCAGCAGTTACTCTGCGGGCTCTGGAAACACCATATATTTT
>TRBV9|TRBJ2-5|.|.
CASSVGRTETQYF
TGTGCCAGCAGCGTAGGGAGAACTGAGACCCAGTACTTC
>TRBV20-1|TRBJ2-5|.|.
CSALQETQYF
TGCAGTGCCCTCCAAGAGACCCAGTACTTC
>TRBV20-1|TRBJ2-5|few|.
CSALGQWAQYF
TGCAGTGCTCTGGGACAATGGGCCCAGTACTTC
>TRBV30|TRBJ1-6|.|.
CAWSRPNSPLHF
TGTGCCTGGAGCCGACCCAATTCACCCCTCCACTTT
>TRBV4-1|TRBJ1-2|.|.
CASSQRVPGSAKLYGYTF
TGCGCCAGCAGCCAAAGGGTCCCGGGTTCGGCCAAACTCTATGGCTACACCTTC
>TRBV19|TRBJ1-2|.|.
CASSIIGDGYTF
TGTGCCAGTAGTATAATCGGGGATGGCTACACCTTC
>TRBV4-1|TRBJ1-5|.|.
CASSQPSLGRHQPQHF
TGCGCCAGCAGCCAACCCAGCCTCGGTAGGCATCAGCCCCAGCATTTT
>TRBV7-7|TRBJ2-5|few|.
CASSLAHRVGETQYF
TGTGCTAGCAGCTTAGCCCACAGGGTGGGGGAGACCCAGTACTTC
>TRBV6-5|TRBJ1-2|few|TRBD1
CASRSTGRDYGYTF
TGTGCCAGCAGGTCGACAGGGAGGGACTATGGCTACACCTTC
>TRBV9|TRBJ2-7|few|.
CASSVGGLSYEQYF
TGTGCCAGCAGCGTAGGAGGGCTTTCCTACGAGCAGTACTTC
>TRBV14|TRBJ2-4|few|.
CASSSRTGLDIQYF
TGTGCCAGCAGCTCACGAACGGGACTGGACATTCAGTACTTC
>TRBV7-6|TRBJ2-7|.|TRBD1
CASSTRLQGSSYEQYF
TGTGCCAGCAGCACCCGCTTACAGGGGAGCTCCTACGAGCAGTACTTC
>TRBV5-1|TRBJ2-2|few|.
CASSPQGSNTGELFF
TGCGCCAGCAGCCCACAGGGCTCGAACACCGGGGAGCTGTTTTTT
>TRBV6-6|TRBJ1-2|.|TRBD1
CASNPTGEGGYTF
TGTGCCAGCAACCCGACAGGGGAGGGAGGCTACACCTTC
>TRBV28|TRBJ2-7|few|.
CASGAGDPYEQYF
TGTGCCAGCGGGGCAGGGGACCCCTACGAGCAGTACTTC
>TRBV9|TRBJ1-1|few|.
CASSGAPQGNSEAFF
TGTGCCAGCAGCGGAGCCCCACAGGGAAATTCTGAAGCTTTCTTT
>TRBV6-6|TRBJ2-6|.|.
CASSFGFSGANVLTF
TGTGCCAGCAGTTTTGGATTCTCTGGGGCCAACGTCCTGACTTTC
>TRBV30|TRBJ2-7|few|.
CAWSVLGSLEGASRWYEQYF
TGTGCCTGGAGTGTTCTTGGGTCTCTGGAGGGGGCCTCTCGGTGGTACGAGCAGTACTTC
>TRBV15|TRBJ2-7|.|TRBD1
CATSRRSGGTGAFYEQYF
TGTGCCACCAGCAGGCGATCGGGTGGGACAGGAGCCTTCTACGAGCAGTACTTC
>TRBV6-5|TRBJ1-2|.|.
CASSQWGSYTF
TGTGCCAGCAGTCAATGGGGGAGCTACACCTTC
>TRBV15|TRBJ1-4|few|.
CATSRDITGEKLFF
TGTGCCACCAGCAGAGATATCACAGGGGAAAAACTGTTTTTT
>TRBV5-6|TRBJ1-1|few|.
CASSRGHPDTEAFF
TGTGCCAGCAGCAGGGGACACCCGGACACTGAAGCTTTCTTT
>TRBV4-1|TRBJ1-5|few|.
CASSQAGGGGQPQHF
TGCGCCAGCAGCCAGGCCGGGGGGGGCGGACAGCCCCAGCATTTT
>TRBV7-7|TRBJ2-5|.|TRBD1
CASSSSGTGGETQYF
TGTGCTAGCAGCTCCTCCGGGACAGGGGGAGAGACCCAGTACTTC
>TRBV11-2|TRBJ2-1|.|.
CASSLDRGDEQFF
TGTGCCAGCAGCTTAGACAGGGGTGATGAGCAGTTCTTC
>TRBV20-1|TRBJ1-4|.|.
CSAPWSEGVFF
TGCAGTGCCCCTTGGTCTGAAGGGGTGTTTTTT
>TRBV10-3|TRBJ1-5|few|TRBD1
CAISEGPGQGNQPQHF
TGTGCCATCAGTGAAGGCCCGGGACAGGGGAATCAGCCCCAGCATTTT
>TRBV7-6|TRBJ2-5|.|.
CASSLMGTTFGETQYF
TGTGCCAGCAGCTTAATGGGGACAACTTTCGGGGAGACCCAGTACTTC
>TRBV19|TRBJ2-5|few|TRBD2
CASRNRGLAGGTETQYF
TGTGCCAGTAGGAATAGGGGTCTAGCGGGGGGAACAGAGACCCAGTACTTC
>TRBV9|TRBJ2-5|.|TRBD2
CASSVGTSGGSQETQYF
TGTGCCAGCAGCGTAGGTACTAGCGGGGGCTCCCAAGAGACCCAGTACTTC
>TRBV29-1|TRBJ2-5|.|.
CSVEVPRGTNQETQYF
TGCAGCGTTGAGGTCCCACGGGGAACAAATCAAGAGACCCAGTACTTC
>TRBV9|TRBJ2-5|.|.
CASSVSRQDSQETQYF
TGTGCCAGCAGCGTCTCTCGTCAGGACAGCCAAGAGACCCAGTACTTC
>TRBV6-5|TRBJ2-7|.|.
CAIGRALEEQYF
TGTGCCATTGGAAGGGCTCTGGAAGAGCAGTACTTC
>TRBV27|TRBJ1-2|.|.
CASSLYPRVGHGYTF
TGTGCCAGCAGTTTATACCCGAGAGTGGGCCATGGCTACACCTTC
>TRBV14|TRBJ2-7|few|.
CASSQGLLPYEQYF
TGTGCCAGCAGCCAGGGACTCTTACCCTACGAGCAGTACTTC
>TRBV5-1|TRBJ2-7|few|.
CASSLDRASYEQYF
TGCGCCAGCAGCTTGGACAGGGCTTCCTACGAGCAGTACTTC
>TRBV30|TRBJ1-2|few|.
CAWTRGVSGKPNYGYTF
TGTGCCTGGACCCGGGGGGTCTCAGGGAAACCTAACTATGGCTACACCTTC
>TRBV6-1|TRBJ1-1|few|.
CASSEGWNTEAFF
TGTGCCAGCAGTGAAGGCTGGAACACTGAAGCTTTCTTT
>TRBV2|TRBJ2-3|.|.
CASTAGRDPGTDTQYF
TGTGCCAGTACGGCGGGGCGGGACCCCGGCACAGATACGCAGTATTTT
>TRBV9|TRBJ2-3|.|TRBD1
CASSVGTGGPDTQYF
TGTGCCAGCAGCGTAGGGACAGGGGGTCCAGATACGCAGTATTTT
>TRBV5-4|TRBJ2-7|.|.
CASSLDPASSYEQYF
TGTGCCAGCAGCTTGGATCCGGCGAGCTCCTACGAGCAGTACTTC
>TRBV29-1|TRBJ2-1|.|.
CSVTTGGFIDEQFF
TGCAGCGTCACGACAGGCGGGTTTATCGATGAGCAGTTCTTC
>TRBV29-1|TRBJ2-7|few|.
CSVAGDPYEQYF
TGCAGCGTTGCCGGGGATCCCTACGAGCAGTACTTC
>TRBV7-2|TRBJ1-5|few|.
CASSLEAYSNQPQHF
TGTGCCAGCAGCTTAGAAGCTTATAGCAATCAGCCCCAGCATTTT
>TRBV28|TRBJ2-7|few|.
CASSRGLYEQYF
TGTGCCAGCTCTCGGGGGCTCTACGAGCAGTACTTC
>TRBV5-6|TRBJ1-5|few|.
CASSVQNSNQPQHF
TGTGCCAGCAGCGTCCAGAATAGCAATCAGCCCCAGCATTTT